This section outlines one TCR beta chain sequence together with its context. What it binds is unknown. Investigators prepared the TCR beta libraries by applying iRepertoire HTBI primers and Arm-PCR of CDR3 regions. Each CDR3 protein is one row after TCRdb ran MiXCR on the multiplex PCR reads. Of 300,000 to 500,000 distinct CDR3 sequences in the sample, about 20% are singletons; the top ten hold under 25%. This sample is drawn from a study of regulatory T cells in long-lasting Graves disease. Study outcomes and limitations: Rather than thyroid tissue, only peripheral blood underwent study.

The CDR3 has 11 amino acids. V was cut by 5 bases and J by 6 bases, with 6 bases left in between. Germline CDR1 is KGHDR and CDR2 is SFDVKD. The sample's time point: persistent/refractory GD, antithyroid drugs over 5 years with positive TRAb. Making the TCR library involved RNA that had been extracted from PBMCs. The sample here was peripheral blood mononuclear cells (PBMCs), taken when the disease was refractory, from a patient treated with antithyroid drugs. This TCR came from a female donor with Graves disease. J is TRBJ2-5 and V is TRBV24-1; D unresolved. The chain's CDR3 is CATSGKKTQYF. The CDR3 DNA sequence: TGTGCCACCAGTGGGAAGAAGACCCAGTACTTC.